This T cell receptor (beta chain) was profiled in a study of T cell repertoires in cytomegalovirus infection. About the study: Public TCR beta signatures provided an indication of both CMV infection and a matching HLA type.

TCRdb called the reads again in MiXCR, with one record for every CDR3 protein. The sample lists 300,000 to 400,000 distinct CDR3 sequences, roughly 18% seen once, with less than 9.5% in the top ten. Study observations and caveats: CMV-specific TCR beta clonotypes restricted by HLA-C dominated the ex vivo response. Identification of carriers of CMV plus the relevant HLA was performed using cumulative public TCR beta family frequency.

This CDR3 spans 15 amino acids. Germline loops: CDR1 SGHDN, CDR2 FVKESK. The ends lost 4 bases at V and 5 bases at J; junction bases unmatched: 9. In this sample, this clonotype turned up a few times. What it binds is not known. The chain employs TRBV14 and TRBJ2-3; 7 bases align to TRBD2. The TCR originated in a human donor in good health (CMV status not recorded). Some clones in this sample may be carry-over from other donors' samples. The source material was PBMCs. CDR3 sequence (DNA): TGTGCCAGCAGCCCGGCAGGGACTATTCAAGATACGCAGTATTTT. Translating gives CASSPAGTIQDTQYF.